This T cell receptor beta chain was captured by sequencing in a study of blood T cell repertoires in COVID-19. Using immunoSEQ multiplex PCR, the repertoire was profiled, and TCRdb retains in-frame clones only, with some absent. The table records fewer than 250,000 clones, 83% of them present only once. V was pared by 4 bases and J by 5 bases, with 20 bases between. Per germline, CDR1 SGHDN and CDR2 FVKESK. The CDR3 covers 16 residues. Sequenced sample: peripheral blood. The gene calls are TRBV14 and TRBJ1-2, with D possibly TRBD1 on 6 matching bases. The sequence was collected from a woman between 40 and 55 years old with active or convalescent COVID-19. CDR3 coding DNA: TGTGCCAGCAGCCCTCGACAGGACAATCCCCTATATGGCTACACCTTC. Translated: CASSPRQDNPLYGYTF. Combining the CDR3 with reference TRBV14 and TRBJ1-2 gives the whole variable domain EAGVTQFPSHSVIEKGQTVTLRCDPISGHDNLYWYRRVMGKEIKFLLHFVKESKQDESGMPNNRFLAERTGGTYSTLKVQPAELEDSGVYFCASSPRQDNPLYGYTFGSGTRLTVV.